This T cell receptor (beta chain) was identified in a study of T cell changes during pregnancy in multiple sclerosis. V was clipped by 3 bases and J by 3 bases, with 20 bases between them. CDR3 size: 18 residues. Looked up from germline, CDR1 is MNHEY and CDR2 is SMNVEV (reference sequence). This clone is a singleton in its sample. The repertoire was sequenced with immunoSEQ multiplex PCR; TCRdb's copy has only in-frame clones and lacks some. The data contain around 57,000 clones, approximately 90% of them singletons. This chain links TRBV27 with TRBJ1-4; weak D call: TRBD1 (5 bases). The sequencing here drew on peripheral blood, taken in the first trimester of pregnancy. The TCR was taken from a female donor in good health, enrolled as a control in a pregnancy study. CDR3 in DNA: TGTGCCAGCAGTTTTAGTACAGGACCGACTGCGGCTAATGAAAAACTGTTTTTT. This gives the protein CASSFSTGPTAANEKLFF. The full variable domain, rest sourced from reference TRBV27 and TRBJ1-4, is EAQVTQNPRYLITVTGKKLTVTCSQNMNHEYMSWYRQDPGLGLRQIYYSMNVEVTDKGDVPEGYKVSRKEKRNFPLILESPSPNQTSLYFCASSFSTGPTAANEKLFFGSGTQLSVL.